This T cell receptor (beta chain) was recorded in a study of T cells in Graves' hyperthyroidism and ophthalmopathy. At the level of the study: Peripheral blood samples were taken at initial diagnosis, prior to any treatment. Study-wide results and caveats: A model using 13 V-J features told ophthalmopathy apart from stable hyperthyroidism. Appearing also in blood were most of the thyroid clonotypes expanded above 0.001.

The source material, RNA transcripts, was used to amplify TCR beta CDR3 regions. The study used the HTBI primer set for a first-round RT-PCR of the TCR CDR3. A single record per CDR3 protein comes from TCRdb applying MiXCR to the multiplex PCR reads. The sample has a few hundred thousand distinct CDR3 sequences; roughly a sixth are singletons. This clonotype was seen at least ten times. Its antigen remains unknown. The germline gives CDR1 LGHDT, CDR2 YNNKEL (reference sequence). V lost 2 bases to trimming and J lost 1 base; unmatched junction nucleotides: 4. This CDR3 comprises 16 residues. Source material for PBMCs was roughly 10 ml fresh peripheral blood.

The clonotype originates from a middle-aged woman with Graves' ophthalmopathy. Input material: blood. The rearrangement uses TRBV3-1 and TRBJ2-2; 7 bases line up with TRBD2. The CDR3 is CASSQMRGGNTGELFF. CDR3 DNA: TGTGCCAGCAGCCAAATGCGCGGGGGGAACACCGGGGAGCTGTTTTTT.